One sample yielded the 15 T cell receptor beta chains listed below, sequenced in a study of blood T cell repertoires in COVID-19. Clones were sequenced by immunoSEQ multiplex PCR, and TCRdb holds only the in-frame ones, with some missing. The data hold 150,000 to 200,000 clones, with more than 75% observed a single time. The sample taken for sequencing was peripheral blood. The receptors shown here come from a human donor in a cohort sampled during active COVID-19.

This chain connects TRBV4-2 to TRBJ2-1, with D perhaps TRBD2 (6 bases). The V gene's germline CDR1 is LGHNA and CDR2 YNFKEQ. Trimming removed 3 bases at V and 3 bases at J, with 15 bases between. The CDR3 covers 16 residues. The CDR3 reads CASSHLGTRDYNEQFF. CDR3 DNA sequence: TGTGCCAGCAGCCATCTCGGGACTCGTGACTACAATGAGCAGTTCTTC.

In the case of this clone: Other DNA sequences in the sample encode the same CDR3. This chain links TRBV5-1 with TRBJ2-5; 7 nucleotides line up with TRBD1. CDR1 SGHRS and CDR2 YFSETQ come from the germline V gene. The CDR3 runs to 13 residues. Germline trimming cut 2 bases from V and 5 bases from J; bases unmatched to any gene: 3. CDR3 sequence reads: CASSLQGSETQYF. As DNA, the CDR3 is TGCGCCAGCAGCTTACAGGGGAGCGAGACCCAGTACTTC.

The rearrangement links TRBV27 to TRBJ2-7, with D tentatively TRBD1 (6 bases). The CDR3 length is 13 residues. Germline lookup yields CDR1 MNHEY and CDR2 SMNVEV (reference sequence). The germline V and J ends were trimmed by 7 bases and 6 bases, with 16 bases remaining between them. CDR3 nucleotides: TGTGCCAGCAAGAAGGGGGAATCGGGCGAGCAGTACTTC. Its protein product is CASKKGESGEQYF.

In its sample, this clone was seen a few times. The chain employs TRBV18 and TRBJ2-7, with D possibly matching TRBD1 (5 bases). The CDR3 sequence is 14 residues long. With 4 bases removed from V and 6 bases from J, the gap between germline ends came to 16 bases. Looked up from germline, CDR1 is KGHSH and CDR2 is LQKENI. Here the CDR3 reads CASSQFKGQREQYF. DNA of the CDR3: TGTGCCAGCTCACAATTCAAGGGGCAACGCGAGCAGTACTTC.

The chain uses TRBV10-2 and TRBJ2-7, with 8 bases fitting TRBD1. The CDR3 loop spans 13 amino acids. Germline CDR1 and CDR2: WSHSY and SAAADI. J lost 5 bases, V lost 10 bases, and 10 bases had no gene match. Here the CDR3 reads CATVGDRIHEQYF. The CDR3 nucleotides read TGCGCCACCGTGGGGGACAGGATCCACGAGCAGTACTTC.

This clone was counted many times. This sequence joins TRBV14 and TRBJ2-3; D unclear. CDR1 and CDR2 from the germline V gene are SGHDN and FVKESK. V lost 5 bases and J 3 bases, leaving 3 bases between the germline ends. The CDR3 extends over 11 amino acids. Here the CDR3 reads CASSYTDTQYF. The DNA for the CDR3 is TGTGCCAGCAGCTATACAGATACGCAGTATTTT.

The chain combines TRBV19 with TRBJ1-5; D may be TRBD1 (6 bases). CDR3 length: 14 amino acids. The germline V and J ends were trimmed by 3 bases and 4 bases, with 10 bases remaining between them. The germline V gene encodes CDR1 LNHDA and CDR2 SQIVND (reference sequence). The CDR3 coding sequence is TGTGCCAGTAGTATTGGCAGGGGAAATCAGCCCCAGCATTTT. Its protein product is CASSIGRGNQPQHF.

V usage is TRBV5-6 and J usage is TRBJ2-3; no definite D call. V shed 0 bases and J shed 5 bases, with 4 bases lying between them. The germline V gene encodes CDR1 SGHDT and CDR2 YYEEEE. This CDR3 contains 12 residues. CDR3 nucleotides: TGTGCCAGCAGCTTGGCGAGAGATACGCAGTATTTT. This sequence encodes CASSLARDTQYF.

The chain employs TRBV12-3 or TRBV12-4 and TRBJ1-1; TRBD1 aligns across 9 bases. V was clipped by 6 bases and J by 5 bases; unmatched bases: 4. This CDR3 has 13 amino acids. The CDR3 region is CASSLGQGTEAFF. In DNA form, the CDR3 reads TGTGCCAGCAGCCTAGGACAGGGGACTGAAGCTTTCTTT.

This clone appeared a few times. The rearrangement joins TRBV9 to TRBJ2-7; the D gene is possibly TRBD1 (6 bases). The V end lost 4 bases, the J end lost 1 base, and 9 bases lay between the germline ends. CDR1 is SGDLS and CDR2 is YYNGEE in the germline V gene. The CDR3 has 13 residues. The CDR3 region is CASSSGQSYEQYF. Here the CDR3 DNA reads TGTGCCAGCAGCTCGGGACAATCCTACGAGCAGTACTTC.

Here the CDR3 reads CASSQGALGNEQFF. The CDR3 DNA reads TGTGCCAGTTCTCAGGGCGCCCTCGGCAATGAGCAGTTCTTC. The chain recombines TRBV19 with TRBJ2-1; TRBD1 is a possible D gene (5 bases). Trimming left V 8 bases short and J 6 bases short, with 17 bases between. There are 14 residues in the CDR3. Germline loops: CDR1 LNHDA, CDR2 SQIVND (reference sequence).

The CDR3 region has the DNA TGCAGTGCTAGTCTGGCTAGCGGATCTAGCACAGATACGCAGTATTTT. It translates to CSASLASGSSTDTQYF. The V gene is TRBV20-1, the J gene TRBJ2-3, with 7 positions matching TRBD2. The CDR3 runs to 16 residues. Germline CDR1 is DFQATT and CDR2 is SNEGSKA (reference sequence). Unmatched junction bases numbered 9, after V lost 3 bases and J lost 0 bases.

This chain joins TRBV6-6 and TRBJ1-2, with 8 bases lining up with TRBD1. Germline CDR1 is MNHNY and CDR2 is SVGAGI (reference sequence). The CDR3 loop spans 14 amino acids. V lost 5 bases and J lost 4; bases outside the gene matches: 6. This chain's CDR3 is CASSPDRGPYGYTF. The CDR3 DNA reads as TGTGCCAGCAGTCCCGACAGGGGTCCCTATGGCTACACCTTC.

The chain employs TRBV25-1 and TRBJ1-2; D uncertain. CDR1 and CDR2 from the germline V gene are MGHDK and SYGVNS. This CDR3 is built from 13 residues. V lost 9 bases and J 2 bases, leaving 13 bases between the germline ends. The CDR3: CASSSSANYGYTF. The CDR3, as DNA: TGTGCCAGTAGCTCGAGTGCCAACTATGGCTACACCTTC.

Turning to this clone: This may stem from a read error, because a much larger clone lies one nucleotide away. Within the sample, other DNA sequences also encode this same CDR3. The genes are TRBV5-1 and TRBJ2-7; 9 bases are shared with TRBD2. V lost 0 bases to trimming and J lost 3 bases; unmatched junction nucleotides: 4. The CDR3 consists of 15 residues. Germline-derived CDR1 and CDR2 are SGHRS and YFSETQ. The CDR3 loop reads CASSLGGTSSYEQYF. The CDR3 region has the DNA TGCGCCAGCAGCTTGGGGGGGACTAGCAGCTACGAGCAGTACTTC.